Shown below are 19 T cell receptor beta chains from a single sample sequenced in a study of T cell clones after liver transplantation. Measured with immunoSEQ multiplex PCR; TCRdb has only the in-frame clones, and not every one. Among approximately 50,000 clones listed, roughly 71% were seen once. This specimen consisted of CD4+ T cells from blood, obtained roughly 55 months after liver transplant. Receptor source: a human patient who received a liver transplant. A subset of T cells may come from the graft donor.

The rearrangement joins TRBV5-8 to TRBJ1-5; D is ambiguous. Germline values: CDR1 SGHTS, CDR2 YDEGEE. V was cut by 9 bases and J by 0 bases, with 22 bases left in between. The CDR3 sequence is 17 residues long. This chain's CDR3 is CATLPLGGINSNQPQHF. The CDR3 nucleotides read TGTGCCACCCTACCCTTGGGAGGGATTAATAGCAATCAGCCCCAGCATTTT.

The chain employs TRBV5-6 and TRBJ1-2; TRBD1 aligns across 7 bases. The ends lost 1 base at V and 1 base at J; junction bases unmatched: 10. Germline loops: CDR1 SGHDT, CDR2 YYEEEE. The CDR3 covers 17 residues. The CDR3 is CASSLRLTGTDNYGYTF. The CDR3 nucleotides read TGTGCCAGCAGCTTGCGGCTGACAGGGACAGATAACTATGGCTACACCTTC.

The CDR3: CASSLDRGTPNTEAFF. The CDR3 region has the DNA TGTGCCAGCAGCTTGGACAGGGGGACACCGAACACTGAAGCTTTCTTT. This chain uses TRBV5-6 with TRBJ1-1, with 8 bases aligning to TRBD1. The V segment lost 0 bases and the J segment 1 base; nucleotides outside the gene matches: 5. The length of the CDR3 is 16 residues. CDR1 is SGHDT, CDR2 YYEEEE, per germline.

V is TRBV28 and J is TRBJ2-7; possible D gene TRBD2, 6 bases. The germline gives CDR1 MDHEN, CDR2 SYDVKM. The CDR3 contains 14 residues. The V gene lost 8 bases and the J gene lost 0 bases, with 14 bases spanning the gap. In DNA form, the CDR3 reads TGTGCCAGCTCCGGAGGGGCAAGCTCCTACGAGCAGTACTTC. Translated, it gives CASSGGASSYEQYF. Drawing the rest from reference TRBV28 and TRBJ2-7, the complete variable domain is DVKVTQSSRYLVKRTGEKVFLECVQDMDHENMFWYRQDPGLGLRLIYFSYDVKMKEKGDIPEGYSVSREKKERFSLILESASTNQTSMYLCASSGGASSYEQYFGPGTRLTVT.

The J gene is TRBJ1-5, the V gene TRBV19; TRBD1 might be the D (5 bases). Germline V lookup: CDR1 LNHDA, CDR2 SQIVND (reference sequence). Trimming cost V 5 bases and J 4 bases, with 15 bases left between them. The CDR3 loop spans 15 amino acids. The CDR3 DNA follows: TGTGCCAGTAGTTCCCGGGACGTTCCAAATCAGCCCCAGCATTTT. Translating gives CASSSRDVPNQPQHF.

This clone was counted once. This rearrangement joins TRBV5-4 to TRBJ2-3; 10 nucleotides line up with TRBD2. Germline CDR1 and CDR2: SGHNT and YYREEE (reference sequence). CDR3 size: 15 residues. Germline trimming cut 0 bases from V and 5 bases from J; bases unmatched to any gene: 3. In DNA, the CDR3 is TGTGCCAGCAGCTTGGAGGGACTAGCGAGAGATACGCAGTATTTT. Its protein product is CASSLEGLARDTQYF.

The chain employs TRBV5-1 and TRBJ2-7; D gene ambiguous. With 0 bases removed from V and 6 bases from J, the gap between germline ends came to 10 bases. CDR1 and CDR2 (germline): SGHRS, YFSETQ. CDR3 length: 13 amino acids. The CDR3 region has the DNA TGCGCCAGCAGCTTGGGGGAACTATTCGAGCAGTACTTC. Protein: CASSLGELFEQYF.

CDR3 coding DNA: TGTGCCAGCAGTGTGGGCAGGGACAGGGGGGGCTACACCTTC. Its translation: CASSVGRDRGGYTF. This sequence joins TRBV28 and TRBJ1-2, with 11 bases lining up with TRBD1. CDR1 and CDR2 from the germline V gene are MDHEN and SYDVKM. V dropped 5 bases and J dropped 8; count of bases not matched to a gene: 7. This CDR3 is built from 14 residues.

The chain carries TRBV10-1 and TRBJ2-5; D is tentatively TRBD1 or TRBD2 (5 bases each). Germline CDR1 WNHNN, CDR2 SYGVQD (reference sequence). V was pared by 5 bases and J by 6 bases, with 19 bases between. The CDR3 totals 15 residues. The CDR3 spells CASSMGRSKVQTQYF. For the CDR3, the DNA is TGCGCCAGCAGTATGGGACGCTCGAAGGTGCAGACCCAGTACTTC.

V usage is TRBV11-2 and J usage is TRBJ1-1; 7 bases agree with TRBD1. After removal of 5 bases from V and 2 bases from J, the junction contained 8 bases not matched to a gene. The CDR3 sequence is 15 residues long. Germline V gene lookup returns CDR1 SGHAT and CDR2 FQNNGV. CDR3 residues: CASSRLTGSNTEAFF. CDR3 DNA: TGTGCCAGCAGCCGATTGACAGGGAGCAACACTGAAGCTTTCTTT.

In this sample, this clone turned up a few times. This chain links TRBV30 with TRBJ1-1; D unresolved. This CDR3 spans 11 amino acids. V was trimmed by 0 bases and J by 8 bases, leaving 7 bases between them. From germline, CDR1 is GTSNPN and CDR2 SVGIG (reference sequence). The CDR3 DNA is TGTGCCTGGAGTGTAGGCAGGGAAGCTTTCTTT. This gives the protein CAWSVGREAFF. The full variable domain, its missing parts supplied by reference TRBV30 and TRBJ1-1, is SQTIHQWPATLVQPVGSPLSLECTVEGTSNPNLYWYRQAAGRGLQLLFYSVGIGQISSEVPQNLSASRPQDRQFILSSKKLLLSDSGFYLCAWSVGREAFFGQGTRLTVV.

Here the CDR3 reads CASSLDQGASGNTIYF. The DNA of the CDR3 is TGTGCCAGCAGCTTAGATCAGGGGGCTTCTGGAAACACCATATATTTT. This chain uses TRBV7-9 with TRBJ1-3, with 8 bases identical to TRBD1. The length of the CDR3 is 16 residues. J lost 1 base, V lost 1 base, and 3 bases had no gene match. Germline V gene sequence: CDR1 SEHNR, CDR2 FQNEAQ (reference sequence).

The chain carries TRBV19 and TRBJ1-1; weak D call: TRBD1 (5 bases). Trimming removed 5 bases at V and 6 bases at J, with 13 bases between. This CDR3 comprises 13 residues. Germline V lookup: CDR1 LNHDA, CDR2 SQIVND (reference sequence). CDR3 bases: TGTGCCAGTAGTGTGGGGCCTCGGGCTGAAGCTTTCTTT. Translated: CASSVGPRAEAFF.

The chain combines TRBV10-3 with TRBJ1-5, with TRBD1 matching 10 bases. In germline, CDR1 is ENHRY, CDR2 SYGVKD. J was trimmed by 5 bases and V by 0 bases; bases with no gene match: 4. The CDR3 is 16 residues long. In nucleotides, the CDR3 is TGTGCCATCAGTGAGTCATTCGGGACAGGGGATCAGCCCCAGCATTTT. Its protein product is CAISESFGTGDQPQHF.

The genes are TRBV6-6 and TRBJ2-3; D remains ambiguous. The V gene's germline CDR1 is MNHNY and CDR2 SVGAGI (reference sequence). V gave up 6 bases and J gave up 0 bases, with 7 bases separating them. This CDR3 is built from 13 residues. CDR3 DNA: TGTGCCAGCAGCGAAATAAGCACAGATACGCAGTATTTT. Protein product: CASSEISTDTQYF.

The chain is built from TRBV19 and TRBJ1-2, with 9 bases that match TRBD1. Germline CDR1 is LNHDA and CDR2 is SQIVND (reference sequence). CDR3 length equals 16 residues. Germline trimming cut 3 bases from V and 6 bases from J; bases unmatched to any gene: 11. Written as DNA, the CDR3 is TGTGCCAGTAGTATCTACCCGGGACAGGGTATAGATGGCTACACCTTC. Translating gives CASSIYPGQGIDGYTF.

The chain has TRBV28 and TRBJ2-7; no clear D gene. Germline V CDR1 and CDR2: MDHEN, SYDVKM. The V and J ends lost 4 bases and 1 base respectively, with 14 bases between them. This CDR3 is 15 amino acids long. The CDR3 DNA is TGTGCCAGCAGTTACGCAGCAGGTGCTTCCTACGAGCAGTACTTC. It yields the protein CASSYAAGASYEQYF.

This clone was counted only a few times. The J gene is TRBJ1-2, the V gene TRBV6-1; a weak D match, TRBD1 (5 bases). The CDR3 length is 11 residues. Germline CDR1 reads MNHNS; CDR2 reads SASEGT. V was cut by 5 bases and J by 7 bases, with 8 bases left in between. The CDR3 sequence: CASSPGAGYTF. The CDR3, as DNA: TGTGCCAGCAGTCCCGGGGCTGGCTACACCTTC.

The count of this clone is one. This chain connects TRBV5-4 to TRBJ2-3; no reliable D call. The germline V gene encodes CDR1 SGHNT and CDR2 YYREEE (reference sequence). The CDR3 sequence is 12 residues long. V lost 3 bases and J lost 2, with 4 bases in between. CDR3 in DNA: TGTGCCAGCAGCTCCGCCACAGATACGCAGTATTTT. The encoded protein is CASSSATDTQYF.